This T cell receptor beta chain was sequenced in a study of blood T cells in healthy people across ages. The germline V gene encodes CDR1 SGHNT and CDR2 YYREEE (reference sequence). Trimming took off 0 bases at V and 3 bases at J, with 8 bases between the two ends. This CDR3 region has 14 residues. This clonotype was seen only a few times. For the second PCR, which ran for about 7 to 11 cycles, a sample-barcoded 5' primer and a J-beta primer mix were used. TCRdb independently ran MiXCR on the 5' RACE reads; one entry per CDR3 protein. The table lists just under 550,000 distinct CDR3 sequences, under 30% of them singletons. This same sample was also part of a study on T cells of mothers and their children. From that paper: In the second PCR, M1S primer introduced barcodes and 2-4 random bases. The study found thymic selection shapes TCR recombination output similarly in related and unrelated pairs. Slightly higher, non-significant overlap characterized related mother-child pairs relative to unrelated pairs.

Source material: blood. This clonotype was obtained from a boy aged 5-17 years in good health. The chain uses TRBV5-4 and TRBJ2-3; D is unclear. The CDR3: CASSLVLATDTQYF. The CDR3 DNA sequence: TGTGCCAGCAGCTTGGTATTAGCAACAGATACGCAGTATTTT.